This TCR beta chain appears in the sequencing data of a study of cytomegalovirus exposure and HLA in healthy donors. The PCR used 60 Vbeta and 13 Jbeta primers. The method was immunoSEQ multiplex PCR; TCRdb's version includes in-frame clones alone and lacks a portion of them. The sample comprises roughly 200,000 clones, roughly 85% of which are singletons, and about 2.5% rests with the top ten. The CDR3 covers 15 residues. In germline, CDR1 is MNHEY, CDR2 SMNVEV (reference sequence). V was trimmed by 3 bases and J by 7 bases, leaving 16 bases between them. The sample was PBMCs. The receptor comes from a woman between 50 and 59 years old in good health and CMV-seronegative. The chain couples TRBV27 to TRBJ1-5; weak D call: TRBD1 (5 bases). The CDR3 DNA reads as TGTGCCAGCAGTTTGATACCCCTGGGGGGACAGCCCCAGCATTTT. Its protein is CASSLIPLGGQPQHF.